The next 25 T cell receptor beta chains were all read from a single sample in a study of blood T cell repertoires in COVID-19 (dated by TCRdb to about 2020). Library prep was done by the immunoSEQ multiplex PCR assay. TCRdb took this table from immuneACCESS and kept in-frame rearrangements with V and J called. Such tables lack part of the clones; where checked against another copy, unresolved V genes explain under half of the gap, and the rest is unexplained. For this sample the table gives 250,000 to 300,000 clones, of which about nine tenths were detected only once. Together, the top ten hold around 2% of the sample. The sequencing input was peripheral blood. These receptors originate from a man aged 45-65 years with acute or convalescent COVID-19.

This sequence joins TRBV2 and TRBJ2-2; 14 positions agree with TRBD2. The J segment lost 6 bases and the V segment lost 6 bases, leaving 0 bases of the junction unmatched. The CDR3 length is 14 residues. The germline V gene has CDR1 SNHLY and CDR2 FYNNEI. CDR3 in amino acids: CASRTSGGAGELFF. CDR3 sequence (DNA): TGTGCCAGCAGGACTAGCGGGGGGGCCGGGGAGCTGTTTTTT.

The chain links TRBV7-2 to TRBJ2-1; 8 bases match TRBD1. After removal of 1 base from V and 8 bases from J, the junction contained 16 bases not matched to a gene. Per the germline V gene, CDR1 is SGHTA and CDR2 is FQGNSA. CDR3 length: 18 amino acids. The CDR3 DNA sequence: TGTGCCAGCAGCTTAGTAGGGGCCGCGACCGCAGGGGGCGATGAGCAGTTCTTC. Its translation is CASSLVGAATAGGDEQFF.

J is TRBJ2-1 and V is TRBV11-3; a possible D gene is TRBD1 (6 bases). Trimming shortened V by 1 base and J by 6 bases, and 10 bases separated the two germline ends. This CDR3 contains 14 residues. Germline V gene lookup returns CDR1 SGHNT and CDR2 YENEEA. CDR3 residues: CASSLGTGRNEQFF. The CDR3 DNA reads TGTGCCAGCAGCTTAGGTACAGGGCGCAATGAGCAGTTCTTC.

This clone was recorded at least ten times. Other DNA sequences within the sample encode an identical CDR3. CDR3 sequence reads: CATRTPNTGELFF. In DNA, the CDR3 is TGTGCCACCAGGACACCGAACACCGGGGAGCTGTTTTTT. This chain uses TRBV24-1 with TRBJ2-2; D unresolved. The CDR3 totals 13 residues. The V end lost 7 bases, the J end lost 0 bases, and 5 bases lay between the germline ends. Germline-derived CDR1 and CDR2 are KGHDR and SFDVKD.

The chain recombines TRBV4-2 with TRBJ2-7; the match to TRBD1 covers 7 bases. V was pared by 4 bases and J by 0 bases, with 3 bases of the junction left unmatched. Germline V gives CDR1 LGHNA, CDR2 YNFKEQ. The CDR3 runs to 14 residues. The CDR3 loop is CASSRTGDSYEQYF. The CDR3 nucleotides read TGTGCCAGCAGCCGTACAGGGGACTCCTACGAGCAGTACTTC.

The chain links TRBV5-6 to TRBJ1-2; 8 bases agree with TRBD1. Germline V gene sequence: CDR1 SGHDT, CDR2 YYEEEE. The CDR3 contains 14 residues. V shed 2 bases and J 4 bases; nucleotides not matched to a gene: 4. CDR3 in amino acids: CASSFWDRTYGYTF. CDR3 DNA: TGTGCCAGCAGCTTTTGGGACAGGACCTATGGCTACACCTTC.

The chain carries TRBV11-2 and TRBJ2-3; D uncertain. The CDR3 length is 12 residues. Germline-derived CDR1 and CDR2 are SGHAT and FQNNGV. Trimming removed 3 bases at V and 2 bases at J, with 3 bases between. This CDR3 reads CASSFNTDTQYF. As DNA, the CDR3 is TGTGCCAGCAGCTTCAACACAGATACGCAGTATTTT.

The rearrangement links TRBV5-1 to TRBJ2-1; 11 bases are a match to TRBD2. V lost 6 bases, J lost 6 bases, and 11 bases stayed unmatched. Per germline, CDR1 SGHRS and CDR2 YFSETQ. The CDR3 is made up of 16 amino acids. The CDR3 sequence: CASTLLAGVSGNEQFF. The CDR3 region has the DNA TGCGCCAGCACCCTACTAGCGGGGGTTTCTGGCAATGAGCAGTTCTTC.

V and J are TRBV7-9 and TRBJ1-1; maybe TRBD1 (5 bases). Germline assignment: CDR1 SEHNR and CDR2 FQNEAQ (reference sequence). The CDR3 runs 17 residues. Between the trimmed V and J ends, which lost 2 bases and 0 bases, there was a span of 16 bases. Written as DNA, the CDR3 is TGTGCCAGCAGCTTAACTGGGACTCCTGTCATGAACACTGAAGCTTTCTTT. Its translation: CASSLTGTPVMNTEAFF.

This rearrangement joins TRBV14 to TRBJ2-5, with no clear D. The CDR3 has 14 amino acids. Germline V gene lookup returns CDR1 SGHDN and CDR2 FVKESK. V was clipped by 5 bases and J by 0 bases, with 10 bases between them. The CDR3 spells CASSFTGYQETQYF. The CDR3 DNA reads TGTGCCAGCAGCTTCACGGGTTACCAAGAGACCCAGTACTTC.

This rearrangement joins TRBV11-3 to TRBJ1-3, with D perhaps matching TRBD1 (5 bases). Germline V gene lookup returns CDR1 SGHNT and CDR2 YENEEA. The germline V and J ends were trimmed by 5 bases and 3 bases, with 11 bases remaining between them. The CDR3 length is 14 residues. The CDR3 DNA reads TGTGCCAGCAGCCCACGGGGGAATGGAAACACCATATATTTT. The encoded protein is CASSPRGNGNTIYF.

This sequence joins TRBV10-3 and TRBJ2-2; D possibly corresponds to TRBD2 (5 bases). V was pared by 8 bases and J by 4 bases, with 17 bases between. The CDR3 runs to 15 residues. Germline V gene data show CDR1 as ENHRY and CDR2 as SYGVKD. The DNA for the CDR3 is TGTGCCATCGGGAAAGGGCGCGAGGGCACCGGGGAGCTGTTTTTT. Amino acids: CAIGKGREGTGELFF.

The chain employs TRBV9 and TRBJ1-1; 8 nucleotides match TRBD1. Germline V gene data show CDR1 as SGDLS and CDR2 as YYNGEE. V lost 3 bases, J lost 4 bases, and 5 bases stayed unmatched. The CDR3 covers 14 residues. The CDR3 loop is CASSATGGGTEAFF. The CDR3 region has the DNA TGTGCCAGCAGCGCCACAGGGGGAGGCACTGAAGCTTTCTTT.

The CDR3 nucleotides are TGCGCCAGCAGCCCTGGGACAGTCCCTAATGGCTACACCTTC. Its protein is CASSPGTVPNGYTF. V and J are TRBV4-1 and TRBJ1-2; 7 bases line up with TRBD1. The V gene end was trimmed by 4 bases and the J gene end by 6 bases; junction bases not matched to a gene: 8. Germline V gene lookup returns CDR1 MGHRA and CDR2 YSYEKL. The length of the CDR3 is 14 residues.

The gene calls are TRBV2 and TRBJ1-2; D unresolved. Germline V gives CDR1 SNHLY, CDR2 FYNNEI. Between the trimmed V and J ends, which lost 8 bases and 2 bases, there was a span of 12 bases. The CDR3 consists of 13 residues. Here the CDR3 DNA reads TGTGCCAGCCCATTGGCAGGAAACTATGGCTACACCTTC. It codes for CASPLAGNYGYTF.

The J gene is TRBJ2-5, the V gene TRBV11-2; 8 positions match TRBD2. Germline V gene data show CDR1 as SGHAT and CDR2 as FQNNGV. V was pared by 2 bases and J by 6 bases, with 5 bases of the junction left unmatched. This CDR3 spans 14 amino acids. CDR3 region: CASSLSGGPKTQYF. The CDR3 DNA reads TGTGCCAGCAGCTTATCGGGGGGGCCGAAGACCCAGTACTTC.

The chain links TRBV3-1 (or the pseudogene TRBV3-2) to TRBJ1-5, with 10 bases aligning to TRBD1. Per germline, CDR1 LGHDT and CDR2 YNNKEL (reference sequence). CDR3 length: 14 amino acids. The V gene end was trimmed by 4 bases and the J gene end by 5 bases; junction bases not matched to a gene: 2. CDR3 bases: TGTGCCAGCAGCCTGGGGACAGGGGATCAGCCCCAGCATTTT. Translating it yields CASSLGTGDQPQHF.

This clone was detected only a few times. The V and J genes are TRBV9 and TRBJ1-6, with D maybe TRBD1 (5 bases). Germline V CDR1 and CDR2: SGDLS, YYNGEE. The CDR3 spans 16 residues. Trimming took 2 bases from V and 8 from J, leaving 17 bases between them. CDR3 DNA: TGTGCCAGCAGCGTCAGCTCTCCCACAGGCGATTCACCCCTCCACTTT. As protein: CASSVSSPTGDSPLHF.

This chain uses TRBV29-1 with TRBJ1-3; D unresolved. Germline loops: CDR1 SQVTM, CDR2 ANQGSEA. The CDR3 extends over 12 amino acids. Deletions cut 7 bases from V and 2 bases from J, with 9 bases between. CDR3 in DNA: TGCAGCGCCCAATGGCCTGGAAACACCATATATTTT. It encodes CSAQWPGNTIYF.

This clone has more than one count but fewer than ten. V usage is TRBV2 and J usage is TRBJ2-7, with a tentative D call TRBD2 (7 bases). The CDR3 loop spans 12 amino acids. V lost 3 bases, J lost 6 bases, and 9 bases lay in between. CDR1 is SNHLY, CDR2 FYNNEI, per germline. This CDR3 reads CASSDAGAEQYF. The CDR3, as DNA: TGTGCCAGCAGTGATGCGGGGGCCGAGCAGTACTTC.

The chain carries TRBV10-3 and TRBJ1-2; weak D call: TRBD1 (5 bases). Germline V gene sequence: CDR1 ENHRY, CDR2 SYGVKD. V was pared by 4 bases and J by 3 bases, with 12 bases between. This CDR3 is built from 14 residues. The CDR3 nucleotides read TGTGCCATCAGTGGGGGGGTAGGGGACTATGGCTACACCTTC. Translating gives CAISGGVGDYGYTF.

The V and J genes are TRBV19 and TRBJ1-2, with TRBD1 as a possible D gene (5 bases). Per germline, CDR1 LNHDA and CDR2 SQIVND (reference sequence). This CDR3 is 15 amino acids long. Trimming took off 4 bases at V and 7 bases at J, with 19 bases between the two ends. CDR3 sequence (DNA): TGTGCCAGTAGTAGCGGGACGGATAACTTCCGTGGCTACACCTTC. Residues: CASSSGTDNFRGYTF. The variable domain in full, with the rest retrieved from reference TRBV19 and TRBJ1-2, is DGGITQSPKYLFRKEGQNVTLSCEQNLNHDAMYWYRQDPGQGLRLIYYSQIVNDFQKGDIAEGYSVSREKKESFPLTVTSAQKNPTAFYLCASSSGTDNFRGYTFGSGTRLTVV.

The chain couples TRBV6-5 to TRBJ1-1; D ambiguous. V was pared by 4 bases and J by 4 bases, with 13 bases between. This CDR3 region has 14 residues. CDR1 and CDR2 from the germline V gene are MNHEY and SVGAGI. For the CDR3, the DNA is TGTGCCAGCAGTTGGCGTAGGAGTTTCACTGAAGCTTTCTTT. It codes for CASSWRRSFTEAFF.

The V and J genes are TRBV5-1 and TRBJ2-5, with 7 bases that match TRBD1. The CDR3 loop spans 15 amino acids. The germline V gene encodes CDR1 SGHRS and CDR2 YFSETQ. V was clipped by 3 bases and J by 3 bases; unmatched bases: 8. CDR3 nucleotides: TGCGCCAGCAGCTACAGGGGTGAGAAGGAAGAGACCCAGTACTTC. It codes for CASSYRGEKEETQYF.

The chain uses TRBV20-1 and TRBJ1-1; D is possibly TRBD1 (6 bases). Per germline, CDR1 DFQATT and CDR2 SNEGSKA (reference sequence). The CDR3 extends over 11 amino acids. V shed 7 bases and J shed 8 bases, with 14 bases lying between them. For the CDR3, the DNA is TGCAGTGGAACAAGGGGGGGGGAAGCTTTCTTT. Its protein product is CSGTRGGEAFF.